Here is one TCR beta chain with its context. The antigen is not known. The data derive from a study of beta chain features in type 1 diabetes. Notes on the study in general: All four CD4+ subsets from Type 1 diabetes patients carried moderately but significantly shorter TCRB CDR3s. In the patient group, naive, central memory and Treg TCRB repertoires seemed more alike than in the healthy donor group.

The germline CDR1 and CDR2 sequences are SGHTA and FQGNSA. This CDR3 region has 15 residues. V shed 3 bases, J shed 2 bases, and the junction held 3 bases outside the gene matches. The study reverse transcribed the entire isolated RNA, so it sequenced expressed TCRB transcripts. About 3.6 million reads on average were seen across naive, central memory and regulatory T cell samples. Using immunoSEQ multiplex PCR, the repertoire was profiled, and TCRdb retains in-frame clones only, with some absent. The repertoire holds more than 250,000 clones, roughly an eighth seen once, with roughly 0.018% in the top ten.

The TCR sequence derives from a young man with type 1 diabetes. The chain is built from TRBV7-2 and TRBJ1-2, with 10 positions matching TRBD1. Sequencing was done on a sample of naive CD4+ T cells from blood. CDR3 region: CASSLRQGANYGYTF. Written as DNA, the CDR3 is TGTGCCAGCAGCTTGAGACAGGGGGCGAACTATGGCTACACCTTC.